The 5 T cell receptor beta chains listed next were all sequenced from one sample in a study of blood T cell repertoires in COVID-19. TCRdb keeps only in-frame clones here, not all; method: immunoSEQ multiplex PCR. The profile shows more than 110,000 clones, more than 65% of them singletons. The sample taken for sequencing was peripheral blood. The receptors here all came from a human donor in a cohort sampled during active COVID-19.

This clone came up a few times. The rearrangement joins TRBV5-1 to TRBJ1-6; the D is unclear. The V end lost 0 bases, the J end lost 8 bases, and 9 bases lay between the germline ends. CDR3 size: 14 residues. Per the germline V gene, CDR1 is SGHRS and CDR2 is YFSETQ. The CDR3 loop reads CASSLGQQDSPLHF. In DNA, the CDR3 is TGCGCCAGCAGCTTGGGCCAGCAGGATTCACCCCTCCACTTT.

The gene calls are TRBV28 and TRBJ1-1; TRBD1 is a possible D gene (6 bases). Trimming took off 3 bases at V and 3 bases at J, with 11 bases between the two ends. The CDR3 covers 14 residues. The germline gives CDR1 MDHEN, CDR2 SYDVKM. CDR3 in amino acids: CASSLSGVDTEAFF. In nucleotides, the CDR3 is TGTGCCAGCAGTTTGTCAGGGGTGGACACTGAAGCTTTCTTT.

As to this clone: The sample holds other DNA sequences that translate to the same CDR3. This sequence joins TRBV7-2 and TRBJ2-7, with 7 bases lining up with TRBD2. J gave up 2 bases and V 2 bases, and 3 bases lay outside the gene matches. The CDR3 totals 14 residues. Germline CDR1 reads SGHTA; CDR2 reads FQGNSA. The CDR3 reads CASSLSGGAYEQYF. In nucleotides, the CDR3 is TGTGCCAGCAGCTTAAGTGGGGGGGCCTACGAGCAGTACTTC.

The rearrangement uses TRBV18 and TRBJ1-4; D is unclear. Trimming took off 6 bases at V and 7 bases at J, with 12 bases between the two ends. This CDR3 spans 13 amino acids. Germline V CDR1 and CDR2: KGHSH, LQKENI. CDR3 nucleotides: TGTGCCAGCTCCCTCGGGTTAGGTGAAAAACTGTTTTTT. It encodes CASSLGLGEKLFF.

This clone has a single count. The V call is TRBV3-1 (or the pseudogene TRBV3-2), the J call TRBJ2-3; TRBD2 might be the D (6 bases). V dropped 2 bases and J dropped 6 bases, with 15 bases sitting between them. Germline V gives CDR1 LGHDT, CDR2 YNNKEL (reference sequence). The CDR3 sequence is 15 residues long. CDR3 residues: CASSQRRGAVDTQYF. The CDR3 coding sequence is TGTGCCAGCAGCCAACGGCGGGGTGCGGTGGATACGCAGTATTTT.